A single sample is the source of the 26 T cell receptor beta chains below, sequenced in a study of blood T cell repertoires in COVID-19. Data came from immunoSEQ multiplex PCR; TCRdb stores just in-frame clones and leaves some out. In the table there are 120,000 to 150,000 clones, roughly 88% of which are singletons. Sequencing was done on a sample of peripheral blood. The receptors here all came from a woman aged 55-69 years with COVID-19, enrolled during active disease.

V usage is TRBV11-1 and J usage is TRBJ1-1, with 8 bases fitting TRBD1. Germline trimming cut 3 bases from V and 9 bases from J; bases unmatched to any gene: 6. Germline V gene sequence: CDR1 SGHAT, CDR2 FQDESV (reference sequence). The CDR3 extends over 13 amino acids. In nucleotides, the CDR3 is TGTGCCAGCAGCTTCGGCAGGGGGCGCCAAGCTTTCTTT. This gives the protein CASSFGRGRQAFF.

The chain joins TRBV9 to TRBJ1-4, with 7 positions matching TRBD1. J was trimmed by 6 bases and V by 3 bases; bases with no gene match: 2. CDR3 length equals 13 residues. Germline assignment: CDR1 SGDLS and CDR2 YYNGEE. The CDR3 here is CASSATGDEKLFF. CDR3 sequence (DNA): TGTGCCAGCAGCGCCACAGGGGATGAAAAACTGTTTTTT.

V and J are TRBV5-6 and TRBJ2-3; TRBD2 matches at 10 bases. This CDR3 is 19 amino acids long. The germline gives CDR1 SGHDT, CDR2 YYEEEE. V was clipped by 0 bases and J by 2 bases; unmatched bases: 12. CDR3 region: CASSLVLSLAGTPTDTQYF. The CDR3 DNA is TGTGCCAGCAGCTTGGTGCTCTCACTAGCGGGGACACCCACAGATACGCAGTATTTT.

This clone was recorded a few times. The chain recombines TRBV6-6 with TRBJ2-1, with TRBD2 identical over 14 bases. The CDR3 has 17 amino acids. Germline CDR1 and CDR2: MNHNY and SVGAGI (reference sequence). J lost 6 bases, V lost 5 bases, and 9 bases had no gene match. The CDR3 DNA is TGTGCCAGCAGTCGCCCCGTGACTAGCGGGGGGGTCAATGAGCAGTTCTTC. It codes for CASSRPVTSGGVNEQFF.

This clone appeared a single time. The gene calls are TRBV9 and TRBJ2-3; 13 nucleotides agree with TRBD2. The germline V gene has CDR1 SGDLS and CDR2 YYNGEE. This CDR3 has 14 amino acids. V was clipped by 4 bases and J by 5 bases; unmatched bases: 1. Here the CDR3 reads CASSRTSGGDTQYF. CDR3 sequence (DNA): TGTGCCAGCAGCCGGACTAGCGGGGGAGATACGCAGTATTTT.

Here the CDR3 DNA reads TGCAGCGTTGAAAACTCCCGGGGGGAGACCCAGTACTTC. It encodes CSVENSRGETQYF. V is TRBV29-1 and J is TRBJ2-5; maybe TRBD2 (6 bases). The ends were cut back, 2 bases at V and 5 bases at J, with 12 bases in the middle. Germline CDR1 reads SQVTM; CDR2 reads ANQGSEA. The CDR3 covers 13 residues.

The chain joins TRBV7-2 to TRBJ1-4; unclear D gene. Trimming cost V 6 bases and J 6 bases, with 17 bases left between them. Germline V CDR1 and CDR2: SGHTA, FQGNSA. The CDR3 spans 15 residues. The chain's CDR3 is CASRRSGMADEKLFF. DNA of the CDR3: TGTGCCAGCAGAAGAAGCGGGATGGCAGATGAAAAACTGTTTTTT.

The chain recombines TRBV19 with TRBJ1-2; D is possibly TRBD1 (6 bases). Trimming took off 0 bases at V and 6 bases at J, with 17 bases between the two ends. Germline V gene data show CDR1 as LNHDA and CDR2 as SQIVND (reference sequence). The CDR3 extends over 16 amino acids. The CDR3 DNA follows: TGTGCCAGTAGTATAGAGGCAGGACGACAGGAACATGGCTACACCTTC. It encodes CASSIEAGRQEHGYTF.

This chain connects TRBV7-8 to TRBJ2-1, with 14 bases that match TRBD2. Trimming removed 5 bases from V and 1 base from J; junction bases left unmatched: 7. The CDR3 spans 18 residues. Germline V lookup: CDR1 SGHVS, CDR2 FQNEAQ. CDR3 DNA sequence: TGTGCCAGCAGCCGACTAGCGGGGGGGCTAGTGTCCTACAATGAGCAGTTCTTC. This encodes CASSRLAGGLVSYNEQFF.

The V and J genes are TRBV25-1 and TRBJ2-7; D gene uncertain. The CDR3 extends over 12 amino acids. Germline lookup yields CDR1 MGHDK and CDR2 SYGVNS. V was shortened by 7 bases and J by 6 bases, with 13 bases between the two germline ends. The DNA of the CDR3 is TGTGCCAGCACCCCCGGATCGGGCGAGCAGTACTTC. Translated, it gives CASTPGSGEQYF.

The J gene is TRBJ2-7, the V gene TRBV12-2; the table gives TRBD2 as D, unverified against the DNA. TRBV12-2 constitutes a pseudogene. The CDR3 has 12 residues. The CDR3, as DNA: TGTGCAAGTCGCTTAAGGAGGAACGAGCAGTACTTC. Translation: CASRLRRNEQYF.

There are a few counts of this clone. The chain is built from TRBV27 and TRBJ2-7; 8 bases are a match to TRBD1. The CDR3 spans 15 residues. Germline values: CDR1 MNHEY, CDR2 SMNVEV (reference sequence). J lost 5 bases, V lost 0 bases, and 6 bases had no gene match. DNA of the CDR3: TGTGCCAGCAGTTTATCCCCGACAGGGGTGAACGAGCAGTACTTC. Translated, it gives CASSLSPTGVNEQYF.

The gene calls are TRBV18 and TRBJ1-6, with 9 bases lining up with TRBD1. V dropped 3 bases and J dropped 0; count of bases not matched to a gene: 6. CDR3 length: 18 residues. Germline CDR1 is KGHSH and CDR2 is LQKENI. For the CDR3, the DNA is TGTGCCAGCTCACCTTCCGACAGGGGGAGCTCCTATAATTCACCCCTCCACTTT. It yields the protein CASSPSDRGSSYNSPLHF.

The gene calls are TRBV6-5 and TRBJ2-3, with 7 nucleotides matching TRBD2. Germline assignment: CDR1 MNHEY and CDR2 SVGAGI. CDR3 size: 15 residues. Trimming cost V 0 bases and J 4 bases; bases outside gene matches: 4. This chain's CDR3 is CASSYSSGTPDTQYF. The CDR3 DNA reads as TGTGCCAGCAGTTACTCGAGCGGGACCCCAGATACGCAGTATTTT.

This clone was recorded only once. This chain links TRBV7-9 with TRBJ1-2; tentative D call: TRBD1 (6 bases). V was clipped by 3 bases and J by 4 bases, with 15 bases between them. The germline V gene has CDR1 SEHNR and CDR2 FQNEAQ (reference sequence). This CDR3 spans 15 amino acids. As DNA, the CDR3 is TGTGCCAGCAGCTTTCAAGGGGGGGCCAGCTATGGCTACACCTTC. Its translation is CASSFQGGASYGYTF.

J is TRBJ2-1 and V is TRBV24-1; 9 nucleotides align to TRBD1. The CDR3 loop spans 16 amino acids. From germline, CDR1 is KGHDR and CDR2 SFDVKD. Trimming took 4 bases from V and 6 from J; bases not matched to a gene: 9. CDR3: CATSDRGQGFRNEQFF. CDR3 DNA sequence: TGTGCCACCAGTGACAGAGGACAGGGGTTCCGCAATGAGCAGTTCTTC.

V is TRBV19 and J is TRBJ2-1, with 7 nucleotides matching TRBD2. The CDR3 sequence is 15 residues long. Per germline, CDR1 LNHDA and CDR2 SQIVND (reference sequence). The trim removed 5 bases at V and 2 bases at J, leaving 6 bases unmatched. The CDR3 nucleotides are TGTGCCAGTAGTTCCCGGGGGGTGCCCTACAATGAGCAGTTCTTC. It translates to CASSSRGVPYNEQFF. The entire variable domain, with the rest obtained from reference TRBV19 and TRBJ2-1, is as follows: DGGITQSPKYLFRKEGQNVTLSCEQNLNHDAMYWYRQDPGQGLRLIYYSQIVNDFQKGDIAEGYSVSREKKESFPLTVTSAQKNPTAFYLCASSSRGVPYNEQFFGPGTRLTVL.

V gene TRBV5-4 combines with J gene TRBJ1-1; tentatively, D is TRBD1 (5 bases). This CDR3 has 15 residues. Trimming pared 4 bases from V and 1 base from J, leaving 14 bases between. CDR1 is SGHNT and CDR2 is YYREEE in the germline V gene (reference sequence). The CDR3 spells CASSPHPGGNTEAFF. The DNA for the CDR3 is TGTGCCAGCAGCCCCCATCCCGGGGGGAACACTGAAGCTTTCTTT.

V usage is TRBV6-5 and J usage is TRBJ2-5; 11 nucleotides line up with TRBD1. CDR1 MNHEY and CDR2 SVGAGI come from the germline V gene. The CDR3 extends over 15 amino acids. The V gene end was trimmed by 6 bases and the J gene end by 4 bases; junction bases not matched to a gene: 7. DNA of the CDR3: TGTGCCAGCAGCCGGACAGGGGGCGGCGGAGAGACCCAGTACTTC. Encoded protein: CASSRTGGGGETQYF.

V usage is TRBV7-3 and J usage is TRBJ2-5; 9 bases match TRBD1. Germline V gives CDR1 SGHTA, CDR2 FQGTGA. V trimming: 5 bases; J trimming: 4 bases; junction bases outside the gene matches: 8. This CDR3 is 15 amino acids long. The CDR3 reads CASSPTGTGRETQYF. CDR3 DNA sequence: TGTGCCAGCAGCCCAACCGGGACAGGGAGAGAGACCCAGTACTTC. Complete variable domain (other parts from reference TRBV7-3 and TRBJ2-5): GAGVSQTPSNKVTEKGKYVELRCDPISGHTALYWYRQSLGQGPEFLIYFQGTGAADDSGLPNDRFFAVRPEGSVSTLKIQRTERGDSAVYLCASSPTGTGRETQYFGPGTRLLVL.

The chain employs TRBV5-5 and TRBJ1-3; D not resolved. V was trimmed by 0 bases and J by 8 bases, leaving 9 bases between them. CDR1 and CDR2 from the germline V gene are SGHKS and YYEKEE (reference sequence). This CDR3 has 13 residues. The CDR3 DNA follows: TGTGCCAGCAGCTTGGTCGTTCGGGACACCATATATTTT. Protein product: CASSLVVRDTIYF.

V is TRBV10-3 and J is TRBJ1-2; D is unclear. Trimming removed 7 bases from V and 4 bases from J, with 10 bases in between. Germline CDR1 ENHRY, CDR2 SYGVKD. This CDR3 has 12 residues. Written as DNA, the CDR3 is TGTGCCATCACCAGGACTGGCTATGGCTACACCTTC. It codes for CAITRTGYGYTF.

This clone was counted once. V usage is TRBV12-3 or TRBV12-4 and J usage is TRBJ1-2; 8 nucleotides match TRBD1. The V and J ends lost 5 bases and 2 bases, in that order; junction bases with no gene match: 1. The CDR3 is 13 residues long. CDR3 nucleotide sequence: TGTGCCAGCAGTCGACAGGGGAACTATGGCTACACCTTC. It translates to CASSRQGNYGYTF.

This clone occurred a few times. This sequence joins TRBV18 and TRBJ2-5; D perhaps matches TRBD1 (6 bases). The CDR3 runs to 13 residues. V was trimmed by 2 bases and J by 2 bases, leaving 6 bases between them. Germline CDR1 and CDR2: KGHSH and LQKENI. The CDR3 bases are TGTGCCAGCTCACCAGGACAGCAAGAGACCCAGTACTTC. It encodes CASSPGQQETQYF.

The J gene is TRBJ2-6, the V gene TRBV5-1; 7 bases are shared with TRBD1. CDR3 length equals 19 residues. Trimming cost V 1 base and J 0 bases; bases outside gene matches: 10. Germline V gene data show CDR1 as SGHRS and CDR2 as YFSETQ. CDR3 in amino acids: CASSLLSFRGFSGANVLTF. The CDR3 DNA is TGCGCCAGCAGCTTGCTTTCGTTCAGGGGGTTCTCTGGGGCCAACGTCCTGACTTTC. The full variable domain, its missing parts supplied by reference TRBV5-1 and TRBJ2-6, is KAGVTQTPRYLIKTRGQQVTLSCSPISGHRSVSWYQQTPGQGLQFLFEYFSETQRNKGNFPGRFSGRQFSNSRSEMNVSTLELGDSALYLCASSLLSFRGFSGANVLTFGAGSRLTVL.

The gene calls are TRBV5-1 and TRBJ2-1, with TRBD1 identical over 7 bases. CDR1 is SGHRS, CDR2 YFSETQ, per germline. This CDR3 region has 14 residues. With V trimmed by 4 bases and J by 5 bases, 6 bases remained unmatched. Here the CDR3 reads CASSPQGEHNEQFF. CDR3 nucleotides: TGCGCCAGCAGCCCGCAGGGGGAGCACAATGAGCAGTTCTTC. Looking up the rest from reference TRBV5-1 and TRBJ2-1 gives the full variable domain: KAGVTQTPRYLIKTRGQQVTLSCSPISGHRSVSWYQQTPGQGLQFLFEYFSETQRNKGNFPGRFSGRQFSNSRSEMNVSTLELGDSALYLCASSPQGEHNEQFFGPGTRLTVL.